This TCR beta chain came from a study of OX40 agonist ivuxolimab in advanced cancers. Across the whole study: There were three patients with partial responses, one having hepatocellular carcinoma and two cutaneous melanoma.

This clone was recorded a few times. Its antigen is not known. The sampling schedule covered blood at baseline, cycle 4 day 1, and cycle 7 day 1. TCRdb's table, derived via immunoSEQ multiplex PCR, lists solely in-frame clones and lacks some. The table lists approximately 25,000 clones, 77% of them singletons, with less than 20% in the top ten. Study-wide findings and caveats: CD8+ T cells showed, on average, more clonal expansion than CD4+ cells. Antigen specificity was not determined for the expanded peripheral T cells.

Germline CDR1 is SGHVT and CDR2 is SQSDAQ. The CDR3 totals 15 residues. Trimming cost V 6 bases and J 8 bases; bases outside gene matches: 10. The sequence was collected from an adult with an advanced solid tumor such as melanoma, head and neck, liver or kidney cancer. The specimen was CD4+ or CD8+ T cells sorted from blood, collected in a trial of the OX40 agonist ivuxolimab. The chain is built from TRBV7-4 and TRBJ2-1; 10 positions match TRBD2. CDR3 region: CASRATSGEADEQFF. DNA of the CDR3: TGTGCCAGCAGGGCCACTAGCGGGGAGGCGGATGAGCAGTTCTTC.